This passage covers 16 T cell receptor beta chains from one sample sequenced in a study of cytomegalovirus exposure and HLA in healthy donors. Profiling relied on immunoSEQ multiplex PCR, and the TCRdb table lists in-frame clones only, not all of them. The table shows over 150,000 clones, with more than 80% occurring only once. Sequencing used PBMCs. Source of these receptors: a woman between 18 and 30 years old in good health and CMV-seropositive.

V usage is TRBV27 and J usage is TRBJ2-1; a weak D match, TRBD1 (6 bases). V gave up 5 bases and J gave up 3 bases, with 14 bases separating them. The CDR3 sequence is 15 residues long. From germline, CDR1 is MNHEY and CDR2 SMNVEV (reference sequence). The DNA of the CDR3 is TGTGCCAGCAGTAACTACCTCAGGGGCTACAATGAGCAGTTCTTC. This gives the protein CASSNYLRGYNEQFF.

The CDR3 region is CASSLREKGYEQYF. CDR3 sequence (DNA): TGTGCCAGCAGTTTACGGGAGAAAGGATACGAGCAGTACTTC. The rearrangement links TRBV27 to TRBJ2-7, with D possibly matching TRBD2 (6 bases). The CDR3 is 14 residues long. V was clipped by 2 bases and J by 4 bases, with 12 bases between them. Germline V CDR1 and CDR2: MNHEY, SMNVEV (reference sequence).

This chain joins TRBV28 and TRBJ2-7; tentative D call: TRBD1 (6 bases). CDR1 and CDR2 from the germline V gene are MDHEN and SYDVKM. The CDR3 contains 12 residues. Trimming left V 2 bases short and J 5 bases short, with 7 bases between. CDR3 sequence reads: CASSLTGNEQYF. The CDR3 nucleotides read TGTGCCAGCAGTTTAACAGGGAACGAGCAGTACTTC.

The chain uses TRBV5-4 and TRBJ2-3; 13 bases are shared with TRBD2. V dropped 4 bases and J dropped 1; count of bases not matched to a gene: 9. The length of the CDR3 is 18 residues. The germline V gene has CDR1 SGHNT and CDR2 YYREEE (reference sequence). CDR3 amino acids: CASSRTSGSTRGTDTQYF. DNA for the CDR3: TGTGCCAGCAGCCGGACTAGCGGGAGTACTCGTGGCACAGATACGCAGTATTTT. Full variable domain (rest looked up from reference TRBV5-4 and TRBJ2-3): ETGVTQSPTHLIKTRGQQVTLRCSSQSGHNTVSWYQQALGQGPQFIFQYYREEENGRGNFPPRFSGLQFPNYSSELNVNALELDDSALYLCASSRTSGSTRGTDTQYFGPGTRLTVL.

The CDR3 DNA follows: TGTGCCAGCACCTCCCCGGCGGGGTTCGGCACTGAAGCTTTCTTT. Encoded protein: CASTSPAGFGTEAFF. The rearrangement links TRBV28 to TRBJ1-1; the D is unclear. The germline V gene encodes CDR1 MDHEN and CDR2 SYDVKM. CDR3 size: 15 residues. V was pared by 7 bases and J by 4 bases, with 19 bases between.

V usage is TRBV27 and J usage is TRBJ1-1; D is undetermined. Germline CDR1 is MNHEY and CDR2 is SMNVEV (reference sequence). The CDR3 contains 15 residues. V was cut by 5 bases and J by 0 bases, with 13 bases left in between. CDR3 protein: CASSPLDRVNTEAFF. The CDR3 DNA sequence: TGTGCCAGCAGTCCCCTCGATCGAGTGAACACTGAAGCTTTCTTT.

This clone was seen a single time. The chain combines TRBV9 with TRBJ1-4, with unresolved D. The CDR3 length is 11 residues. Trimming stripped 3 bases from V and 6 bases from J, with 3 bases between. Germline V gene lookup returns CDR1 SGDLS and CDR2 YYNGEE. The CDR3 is CASSADEKLFF. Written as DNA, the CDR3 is TGTGCCAGCAGCGCCGATGAAAAACTGTTTTTT.

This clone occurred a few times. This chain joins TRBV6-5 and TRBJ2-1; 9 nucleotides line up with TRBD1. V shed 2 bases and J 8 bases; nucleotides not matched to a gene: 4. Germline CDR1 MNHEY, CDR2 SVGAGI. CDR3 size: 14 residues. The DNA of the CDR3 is TGTGCCAGCAGTTACACGGGACAGGGCTATGAGCAGTTCTTC. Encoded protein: CASSYTGQGYEQFF.

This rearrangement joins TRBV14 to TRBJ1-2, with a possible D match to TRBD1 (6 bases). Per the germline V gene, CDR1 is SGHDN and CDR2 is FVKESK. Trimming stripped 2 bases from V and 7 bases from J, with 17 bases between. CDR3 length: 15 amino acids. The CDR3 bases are TGTGCCAGCAGCCAAATGGTAACAGGGCTGGGTGGCTACACCTTC. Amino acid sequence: CASSQMVTGLGGYTF.

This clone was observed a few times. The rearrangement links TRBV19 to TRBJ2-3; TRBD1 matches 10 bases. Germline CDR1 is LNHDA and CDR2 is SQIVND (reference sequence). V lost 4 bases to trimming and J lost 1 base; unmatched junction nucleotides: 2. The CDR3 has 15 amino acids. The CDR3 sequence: CASSTGTGGTDTQYF. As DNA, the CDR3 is TGTGCCAGTAGTACCGGGACAGGGGGCACAGATACGCAGTATTTT. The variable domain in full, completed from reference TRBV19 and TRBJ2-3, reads DGGITQSPKYLFRKEGQNVTLSCEQNLNHDAMYWYRQDPGQGLRLIYYSQIVNDFQKGDIAEGYSVSREKKESFPLTVTSAQKNPTAFYLCASSTGTGGTDTQYFGPGTRLTVL.

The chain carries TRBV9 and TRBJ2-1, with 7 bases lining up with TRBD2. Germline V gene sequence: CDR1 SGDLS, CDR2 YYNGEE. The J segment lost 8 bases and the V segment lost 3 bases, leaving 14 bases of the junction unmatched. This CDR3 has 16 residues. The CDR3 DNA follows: TGTGCCAGCAGCGCCACTGCTAGCGGAAGCCGGGATGAGCAGTTCTTC. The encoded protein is CASSATASGSRDEQFF.

CDR3 residues: CAWSVGGKDQPQHF. CDR3 DNA: TGTGCCTGGAGTGTAGGGGGTAAGGATCAGCCCCAGCATTTT. The V and J genes are TRBV30 and TRBJ1-5, with D tentatively TRBD1 (6 bases). Germline V gene data show CDR1 as GTSNPN and CDR2 as SVGIG (reference sequence). V lost 0 bases, J lost 5 bases, and 11 bases lay in between. CDR3 length: 14 amino acids. The entire variable domain, with the rest obtained from reference TRBV30 and TRBJ1-5, is as follows: SQTIHQWPATLVQPVGSPLSLECTVEGTSNPNLYWYRQAAGRGLQLLFYSVGIGQISSEVPQNLSASRPQDRQFILSSKKLLLSDSGFYLCAWSVGGKDQPQHFGDGTRLSIL.

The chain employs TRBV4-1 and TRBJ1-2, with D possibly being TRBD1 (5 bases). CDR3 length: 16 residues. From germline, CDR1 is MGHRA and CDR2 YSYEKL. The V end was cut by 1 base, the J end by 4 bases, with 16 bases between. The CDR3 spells CASSQGEGVLIYGYTF. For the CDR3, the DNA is TGCGCCAGCAGCCAAGGGGAAGGGGTCCTAATCTATGGCTACACCTTC.

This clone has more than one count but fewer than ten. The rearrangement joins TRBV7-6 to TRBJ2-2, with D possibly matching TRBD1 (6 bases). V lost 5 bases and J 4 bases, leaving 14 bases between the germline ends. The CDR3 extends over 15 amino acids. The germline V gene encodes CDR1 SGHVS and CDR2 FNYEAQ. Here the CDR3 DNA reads TGTGCCAGCAGCCGACCTCAGGGGCCCACCGGGGAGCTGTTTTTT. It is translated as CASSRPQGPTGELFF.

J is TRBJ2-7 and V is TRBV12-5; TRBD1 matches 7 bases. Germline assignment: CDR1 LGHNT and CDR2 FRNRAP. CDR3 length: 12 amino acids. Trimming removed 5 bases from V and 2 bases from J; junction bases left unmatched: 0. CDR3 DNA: TGTGCTAGTGGTGGGACAGCCTACGAGCAGTACTTC. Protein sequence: CASGGTAYEQYF. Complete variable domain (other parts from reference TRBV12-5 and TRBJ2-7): DARVTQTPRHKVTEMGQEVTMRCQPILGHNTVFWYRQTMMQGLELLAYFRNRAPLDDSGMPKDRFSAEMPDATLATLKIQPSEPRDSAVYFCASGGTAYEQYFGPGTRLTVT.

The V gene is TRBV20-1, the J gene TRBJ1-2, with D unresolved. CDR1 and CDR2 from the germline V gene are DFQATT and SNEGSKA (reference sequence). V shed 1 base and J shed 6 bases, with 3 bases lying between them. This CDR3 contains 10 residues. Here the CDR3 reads CSARADGYTF. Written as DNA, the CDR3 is TGCAGTGCTAGAGCGGATGGCTACACCTTC.